The T cell receptor beta chain described here comes from a study of blood T cell repertoires in COVID-19. Data came from immunoSEQ multiplex PCR; TCRdb stores just in-frame clones and leaves some out. The profile shows 250,000 to 300,000 clones, approximately 87% of them singletons. Unmatched junction bases numbered 13, after V lost 4 bases and J lost 8 bases. The germline CDR1 and CDR2 sequences are SGHDT and YYEEEE. The CDR3 runs 15 residues. The chain uses TRBV5-6 and TRBJ2-7; 9 bases line up with TRBD1. This clonotype was sampled from a man aged 55 to 70 who had recovered from COVID-19. Sequenced: peripheral blood. CDR3 in amino acids: CASSLPTGGGIKQYF. CDR3 in DNA: TGTGCCAGCAGCCTTCCGACAGGGGGAGGAATCAAGCAGTACTTC. The whole variable domain, remainder taken from reference TRBV5-6 and TRBJ2-7, is DAGVTQSPTHLIKTRGQQVTLRCSPKSGHDTVSWYQQALGQGPQFIFQYYEEEERQRGNFPDRFSGHQFPNYSSELNVNALLLGDSALYLCASSLPTGGGIKQYFGPGTRLTVT.